This TCR beta chain came from a study of blood T cell dynamics during melanoma immunotherapy. The repertoire was sequenced with immunoSEQ multiplex PCR; TCRdb's copy has only in-frame clones and lacks some. Of 6,300 or so clones in the sample, 92% were seen once. As for time point: pre-treatment baseline. The CDR3 consists of 17 residues. J lost 8 bases, V lost 2 bases, and 12 bases had no gene match. Germline CDR1 and CDR2: SGHRS and YFSETQ. The source was cell-free DNA from blood, collected from a patient treated with checkpoint blockade. This TCR came from a human donor with melanoma. This chain joins TRBV5-1 and TRBJ1-4, with 10 bases that match TRBD1. For the CDR3, the DNA is TGCGCCAGCAGCTTTCAGGAGACAGGGGGCCTCGGGGAAAAACTGTTTTTT. Its translation: CASSFQETGGLGEKLFF. Variable domain in full (rest from reference TRBV5-1 and TRBJ1-4): KAGVTQTPRYLIKTRGQQVTLSCSPISGHRSVSWYQQTPGQGLQFLFEYFSETQRNKGNFPGRFSGRQFSNSRSEMNVSTLELGDSALYLCASSFQETGGLGEKLFFGSGTQLSVL.